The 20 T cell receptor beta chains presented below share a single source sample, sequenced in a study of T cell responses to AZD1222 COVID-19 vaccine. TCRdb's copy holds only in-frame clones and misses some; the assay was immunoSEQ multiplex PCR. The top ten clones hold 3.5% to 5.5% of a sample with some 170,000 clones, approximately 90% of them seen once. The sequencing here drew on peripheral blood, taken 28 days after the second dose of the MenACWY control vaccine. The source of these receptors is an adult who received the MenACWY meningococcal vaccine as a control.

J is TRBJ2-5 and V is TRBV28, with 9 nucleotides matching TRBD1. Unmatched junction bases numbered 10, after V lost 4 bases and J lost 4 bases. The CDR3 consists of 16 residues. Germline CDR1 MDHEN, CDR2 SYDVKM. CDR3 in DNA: TGTGCCAGCAGTTCACCCGGGACAGGGAGGAGAGAGACCCAGTACTTC. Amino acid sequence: CASSSPGTGRRETQYF.

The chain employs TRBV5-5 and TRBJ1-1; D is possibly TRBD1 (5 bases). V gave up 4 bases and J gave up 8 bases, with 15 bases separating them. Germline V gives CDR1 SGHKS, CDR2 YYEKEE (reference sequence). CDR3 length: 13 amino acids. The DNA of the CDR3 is TGTGCCAGCAGCCTGATCCGGGACGGGGAAGCTTTCTTT. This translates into CASSLIRDGEAFF.

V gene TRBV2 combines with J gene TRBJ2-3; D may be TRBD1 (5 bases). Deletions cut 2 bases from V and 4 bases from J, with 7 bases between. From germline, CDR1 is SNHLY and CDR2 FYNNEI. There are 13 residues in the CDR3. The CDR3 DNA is TGTGCCAGCAGTGAACAGGGTGCAGATACGCAGTATTTT. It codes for CASSEQGADTQYF. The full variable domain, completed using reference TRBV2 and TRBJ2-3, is EPEVTQTPSHQVTQMGQEVILRCVPISNHLYFYWYRQILGQKVEFLVSFYNNEISEKSEIFDDQFSVERPDGSNFTLKIRSTKLEDSAMYFCASSEQGADTQYFGPGTRLTVL.

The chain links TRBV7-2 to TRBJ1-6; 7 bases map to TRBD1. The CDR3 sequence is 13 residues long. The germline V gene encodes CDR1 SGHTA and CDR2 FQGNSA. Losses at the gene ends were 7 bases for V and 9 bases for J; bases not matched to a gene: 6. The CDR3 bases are TGTGCCAGCACCGGACAGGCGGGTTCACCCCTCCACTTT. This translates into CASTGQAGSPLHF.

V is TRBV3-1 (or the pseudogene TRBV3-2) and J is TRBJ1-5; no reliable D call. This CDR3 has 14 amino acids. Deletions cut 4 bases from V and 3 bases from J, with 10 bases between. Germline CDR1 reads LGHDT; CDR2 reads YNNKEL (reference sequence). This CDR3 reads CASSLGVSNQPQHF. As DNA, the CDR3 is TGTGCCAGCAGCCTTGGGGTCTCCAATCAGCCCCAGCATTTT.

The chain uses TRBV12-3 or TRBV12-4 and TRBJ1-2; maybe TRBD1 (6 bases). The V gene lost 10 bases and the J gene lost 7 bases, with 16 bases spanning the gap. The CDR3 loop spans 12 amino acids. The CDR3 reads CATRGQPSGYTF. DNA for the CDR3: TGTGCCACCCGGGGACAACCCAGTGGCTACACCTTC.

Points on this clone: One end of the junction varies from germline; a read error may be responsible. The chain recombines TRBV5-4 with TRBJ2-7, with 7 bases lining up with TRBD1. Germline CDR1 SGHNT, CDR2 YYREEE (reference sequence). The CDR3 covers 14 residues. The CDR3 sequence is CASRLQGRNYEQYF. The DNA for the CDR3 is TGTGCCAGCCGCTTACAGGGGCGAAACTACGAGCAGTACTTC.

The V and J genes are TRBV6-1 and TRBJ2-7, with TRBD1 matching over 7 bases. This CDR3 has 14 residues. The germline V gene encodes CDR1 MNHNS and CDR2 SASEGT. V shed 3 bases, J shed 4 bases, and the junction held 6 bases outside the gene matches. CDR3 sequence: CASSDTGTAYEQYF. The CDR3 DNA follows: TGTGCCAGCAGTGATACCGGGACAGCTTACGAGCAGTACTTC.

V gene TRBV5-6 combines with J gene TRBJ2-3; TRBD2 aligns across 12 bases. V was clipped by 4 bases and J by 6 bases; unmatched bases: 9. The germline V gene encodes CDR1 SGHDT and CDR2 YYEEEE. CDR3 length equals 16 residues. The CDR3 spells CASSIWTSGVQDTQYF. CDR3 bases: TGTGCCAGCAGCATCTGGACTAGCGGGGTGCAGGATACGCAGTATTTT.

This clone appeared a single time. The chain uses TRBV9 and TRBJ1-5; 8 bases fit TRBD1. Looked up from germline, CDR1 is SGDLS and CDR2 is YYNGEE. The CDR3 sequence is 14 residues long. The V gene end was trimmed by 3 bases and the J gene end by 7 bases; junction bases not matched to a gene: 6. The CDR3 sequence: CASSGTGGRQPQHF. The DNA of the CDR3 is TGTGCCAGCAGCGGAACAGGGGGAAGGCAGCCCCAGCATTTT.

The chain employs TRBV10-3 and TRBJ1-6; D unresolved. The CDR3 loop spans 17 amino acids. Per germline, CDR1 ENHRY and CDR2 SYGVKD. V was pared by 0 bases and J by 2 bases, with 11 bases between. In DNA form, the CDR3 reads TGTGCCATCAGTGAGTCGGGCAATTCACCCTATAATTCACCCCTCCACTTT. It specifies CAISESGNSPYNSPLHF.

The CDR3 bases are TGTGCCACCAGTGAACTCACCCCAGCCGGGACTAGTCAGAATGAGCAGTTCTTC. Amino acid sequence: CATSELTPAGTSQNEQFF. This chain joins TRBV24-1 and TRBJ2-1; 8 bases fit TRBD2. Germline V gives CDR1 KGHDR, CDR2 SFDVKD. CDR3 length equals 18 residues. Unmatched junction bases numbered 17, after V lost 4 bases and J lost 7 bases.

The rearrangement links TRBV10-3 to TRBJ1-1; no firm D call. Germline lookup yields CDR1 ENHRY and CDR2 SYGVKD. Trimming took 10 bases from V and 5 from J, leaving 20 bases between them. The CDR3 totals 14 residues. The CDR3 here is CATSGPGRRTEAFF. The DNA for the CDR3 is TGTGCCACTTCAGGACCGGGGAGGAGGACTGAAGCTTTCTTT.

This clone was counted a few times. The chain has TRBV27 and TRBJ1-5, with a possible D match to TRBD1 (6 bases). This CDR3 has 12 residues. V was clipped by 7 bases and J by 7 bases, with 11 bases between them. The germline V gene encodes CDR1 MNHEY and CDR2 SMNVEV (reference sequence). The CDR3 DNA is TGTGCCAGCACGACAGGATGGCAGCCCCAGCATTTT. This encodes CASTTGWQPQHF.

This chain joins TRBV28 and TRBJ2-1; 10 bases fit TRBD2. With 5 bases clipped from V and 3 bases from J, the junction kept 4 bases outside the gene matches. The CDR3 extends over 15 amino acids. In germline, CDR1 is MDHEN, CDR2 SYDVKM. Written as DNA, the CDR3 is TGTGCCAGCAGTGTAGCGGGAGGCAACTACAATGAGCAGTTCTTC. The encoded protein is CASSVAGGNYNEQFF.

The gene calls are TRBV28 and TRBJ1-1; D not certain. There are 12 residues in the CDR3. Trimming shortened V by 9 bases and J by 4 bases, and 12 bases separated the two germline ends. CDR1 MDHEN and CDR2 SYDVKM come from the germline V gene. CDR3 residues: CASRQGPTEAFF. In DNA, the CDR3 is TGTGCCAGTAGACAAGGGCCCACTGAAGCTTTCTTT.

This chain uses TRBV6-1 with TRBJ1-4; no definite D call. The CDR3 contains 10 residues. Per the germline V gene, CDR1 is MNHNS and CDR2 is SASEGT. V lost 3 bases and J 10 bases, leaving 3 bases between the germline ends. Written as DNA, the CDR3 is TGTGCCAGCAGTGAGGGAAAACTGTTTTTT. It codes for CASSEGKLFF.

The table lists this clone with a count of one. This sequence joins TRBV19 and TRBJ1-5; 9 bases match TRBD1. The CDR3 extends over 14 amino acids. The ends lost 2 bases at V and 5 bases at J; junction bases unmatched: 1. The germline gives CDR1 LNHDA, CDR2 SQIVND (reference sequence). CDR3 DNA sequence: TGTGCCAGTAGTATACGGGACAGGGATCAGCCCCAGCATTTT. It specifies CASSIRDRDQPQHF.

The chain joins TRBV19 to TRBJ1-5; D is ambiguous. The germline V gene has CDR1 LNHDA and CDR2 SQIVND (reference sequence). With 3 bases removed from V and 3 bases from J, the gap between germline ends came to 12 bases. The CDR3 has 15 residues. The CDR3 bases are TGTGCCAGTAGTATCGGTTTCGGTAACAATCAGCCCCAGCATTTT. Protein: CASSIGFGNNQPQHF.

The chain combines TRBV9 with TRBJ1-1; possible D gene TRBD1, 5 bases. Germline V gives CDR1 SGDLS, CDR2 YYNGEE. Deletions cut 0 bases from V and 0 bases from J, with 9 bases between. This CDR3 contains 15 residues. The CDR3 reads CASSVDEGMNTEAFF. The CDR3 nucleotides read TGTGCCAGCAGCGTAGATGAGGGGATGAACACTGAAGCTTTCTTT.